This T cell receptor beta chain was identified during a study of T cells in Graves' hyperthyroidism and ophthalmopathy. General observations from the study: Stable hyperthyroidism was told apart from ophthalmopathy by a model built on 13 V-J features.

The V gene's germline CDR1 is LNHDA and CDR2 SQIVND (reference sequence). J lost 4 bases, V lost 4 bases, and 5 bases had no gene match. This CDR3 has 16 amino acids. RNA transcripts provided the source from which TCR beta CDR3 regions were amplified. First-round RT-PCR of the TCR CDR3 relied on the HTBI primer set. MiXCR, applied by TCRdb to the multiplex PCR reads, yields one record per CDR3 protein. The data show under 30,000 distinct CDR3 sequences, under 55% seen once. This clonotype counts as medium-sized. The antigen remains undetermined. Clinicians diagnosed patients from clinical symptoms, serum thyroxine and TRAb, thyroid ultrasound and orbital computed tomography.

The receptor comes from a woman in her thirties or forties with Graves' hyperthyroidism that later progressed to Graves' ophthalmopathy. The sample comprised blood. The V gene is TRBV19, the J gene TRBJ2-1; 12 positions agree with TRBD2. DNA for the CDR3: TGTGCCAGTAGTAGCCTAGCGGGAGGGGTATACAATGAGCAGTTCTTC. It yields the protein CASSSLAGGVYNEQFF.